This entry is about one T cell receptor (beta chain). The antigen is unknown. Measured with immunoSEQ multiplex PCR; TCRdb has only the in-frame clones, and not every one. The table lists 3,000 to 4,500 clones, about 17% of them singletons, with approximately 19% in the top ten. Recipients were bled about 28 days pretransplant and at posttransplant days 30, 100, 180. This sample is part of a study of T cell clonotyping in hematopoietic cell transplantation. Study-wide points: At the given depth, recipient repertoires were over 95% de novo clonotypes.

The CDR3 runs 15 residues. Germline loops: CDR1 GTSNPN, CDR2 SVGIG (reference sequence). The V end was cut by 2 bases, the J end by 6 bases, with 19 bases between. The clonotype comes from a male patient aged 45-59 years who had an allogeneic stem cell transplant from a related donor, so the T cells may come from the graft donor. Some clones in this sample may be carry-over from other donors' samples. The sample here was peripheral blood mononuclear cells, taken 30 days after allogeneic stem cell transplant. This chain links TRBV30 with TRBJ1-2; TRBD1 is a possible D gene (5 bases). CDR3 nucleotide sequence: TGTGCCTGGAGTATATCGGACACCCCGGGCCATGGCTACACCTTC. Amino acid sequence: CAWSISDTPGHGYTF. Full variable domain (outside the CDR3, taken from reference TRBV30 and TRBJ1-2): SQTIHQWPATLVQPVGSPLSLECTVEGTSNPNLYWYRQAAGRGLQLLFYSVGIGQISSEVPQNLSASRPQDRQFILSSKKLLLSDSGFYLCAWSISDTPGHGYTFGSGTRLTVV.